The 9 T cell receptor beta chains below were found in one sample sequenced in a study of memory CD4+ T cells and cytomegalovirus serostatus (dated by TCRdb to between 2018 and 2021). A FACSAria II was used to sort memory CD4+ T cells, defined as single viable CD3+CD4+CD8-CD45RO+ cells. To prepare the library, the immunoSEQ multiplex PCR assay was applied. TCRdb provides this immuneACCESS table in a form limited to in-frame rearrangements. Some clones are lacking; in checked studies, under half of them reflect an unresolved V gene, and why the rest are absent is not known. The sample table holds some 80,000 clones, of which 65% to 85% were seen once. The ten largest clones represent 0.78% of the sample. What was sequenced was memory CD4+ T cells from blood. The receptors come from an adult in good health and CMV-seronegative.

This clone came up once. Other DNA sequences of this sample code for an identical CDR3. The chain links TRBV5-1 to TRBJ2-5; 12 nucleotides line up with TRBD2. Germline CDR1 reads SGHRS; CDR2 reads YFSETQ. Trimming removed 0 bases from V and 2 bases from J; junction bases left unmatched: 2. This CDR3 comprises 16 residues. CDR3 sequence (DNA): TGCGCCAGCAGCTTGGGTCTAGCGGGGGGGCAAGAGACCCAGTACTTC. Translating it yields CASSLGLAGGQETQYF.

In its sample, this clone was seen once. The V gene is TRBV7-2, the J gene TRBJ1-4; 9 bases map to TRBD1. This CDR3 contains 17 residues. J gave up 8 bases and V 5 bases, and 15 bases lay outside the gene matches. CDR1 and CDR2 (germline): SGHTA, FQGNSA. As DNA, the CDR3 is TGTGCCAGCAGCCAAACCGGGACAGGGCACTCCCGAGAAAAACTGTTTTTT. This translates into CASSQTGTGHSREKLFF.

The gene calls are TRBV10-2 and TRBJ1-1; D ambiguous. V lost 6 bases, J lost 7 bases, and 18 bases lay in between. There are 14 residues in the CDR3. CDR1 and CDR2 (germline): WSHSY, SAAADI. The CDR3 DNA is TGCGCCAGCAGGGAACTAGCGTTCCCGAATGAAGCTTTCTTT. The encoded protein is CASRELAFPNEAFF.

The chain has TRBV11-1 and TRBJ1-4, with a possible D match to TRBD1 (5 bases). V was pared by 3 bases and J by 3 bases, with 11 bases between. The germline gives CDR1 SGHAT, CDR2 FQDESV (reference sequence). This CDR3 spans 15 amino acids. For the CDR3, the DNA is TGTGCCAGCAGCTTGGCTGGGACCGCTAATGAAAAACTGTTTTTT. Protein sequence: CASSLAGTANEKLFF.

The sample holds a few counts of this clone. The chain has TRBV4-2 and TRBJ2-3; tentatively, D is TRBD1 (6 bases). Trimming removed 0 bases from V and 6 bases from J, with 13 bases in between. Germline assignment: CDR1 LGHNA and CDR2 YNFKEQ. The CDR3 is 15 residues long. CDR3 bases: TGTGCCAGCAGCCAAGAAGGACAGTTCTCGGATACGCAGTATTTT. It yields the protein CASSQEGQFSDTQYF.

The chain is built from TRBV27 and TRBJ1-1; perhaps TRBD1 as D (6 bases). Germline loops: CDR1 MNHEY, CDR2 SMNVEV (reference sequence). There are 15 residues in the CDR3. V was shortened by 7 bases and J by 3 bases, with 18 bases between the two germline ends. The CDR3 DNA reads TGTGCCAGCAAATCATTGGGGGCGGGGGACACTGAAGCTTTCTTT. This sequence encodes CASKSLGAGDTEAFF.

The genes are TRBV6-6 and TRBJ2-5; maybe TRBD1 (5 bases). CDR1 is MNHNY and CDR2 is SVGAGI in the germline V gene (reference sequence). The length of the CDR3 is 15 residues. V was pared by 2 bases and J by 5 bases, with 15 bases between. Here the CDR3 reads CASSYIKGWRETQYF. CDR3 bases: TGTGCCAGCAGTTACATTAAGGGGTGGCGTGAGACCCAGTACTTC.

In nucleotides, the CDR3 is TGTGCCTGGAGTGTACAGGGGTCGGGCCACACCATATATTTT. Translated: CAWSVQGSGHTIYF. This chain uses TRBV30 with TRBJ1-3; 7 positions match TRBD1. After removal of 0 bases from V and 8 bases from J, the junction contained 7 bases not matched to a gene. Germline values: CDR1 GTSNPN, CDR2 SVGIG (reference sequence). This CDR3 contains 14 residues. Supplemented by reference TRBV30 and TRBJ1-3, the full variable domain reads SQTIHQWPATLVQPVGSPLSLECTVEGTSNPNLYWYRQAAGRGLQLLFYSVGIGQISSEVPQNLSASRPQDRQFILSSKKLLLSDSGFYLCAWSVQGSGHTIYFGEGSWLTVV.

J is TRBJ1-2 and V is TRBV6-5; the D gene is possibly TRBD1 (5 bases). Germline V gives CDR1 MNHEY, CDR2 SVGAGI. V gave up 2 bases and J gave up 4 bases, with 11 bases separating them. The CDR3 consists of 14 residues. The CDR3: CASSYETAPYGYTF. Here the CDR3 DNA reads TGTGCCAGCAGTTACGAGACAGCGCCCTATGGCTACACCTTC.